These 2 T cell receptor beta chains originate from one sample sequenced in a study of liver allograft versus peripheral blood T cells. Across the study: Transplanted-liver T cell receptor repertoires were compared with recipients' peripheral blood repertoires.

TCRdb itself ran the reads through MiXCR, one entry per CDR3 protein. The sample yields several thousand distinct CDR3 sequences, 16% seen once. The receptors were gathered from a human patient who had a liver transplant. Some T cells may be the graft donor's.

This clonotype is labeled large. The chain couples TRBV13 to TRBJ2-2, with TRBD1 as a possible D gene (6 bases). Germline CDR1 and CDR2: PRHDT and FYEKMQ (reference sequence). This CDR3 comprises 15 residues. Trimming left V 5 bases short and J 1 base short, with 11 bases between. CDR3 DNA sequence: TGTGCCAGCAGCGTCCCGGGACAGAACACCGGGGAGCTGTTTTTT. Translating gives CASSVPGQNTGELFF.

The J gene is TRBJ2-7, the V gene TRBV20-1; a weak D match, TRBD1 (5 bases). V was trimmed by 0 bases and J by 6 bases, leaving 18 bases between them. From germline, CDR1 is DFQATT and CDR2 SNEGSKA (reference sequence). The CDR3 runs 15 residues. CDR3 residues: CSARDRQRYMTEQYF. As DNA, the CDR3 is TGCAGTGCTAGAGACCGACAGCGCTATATGACCGAGCAGTACTTC.